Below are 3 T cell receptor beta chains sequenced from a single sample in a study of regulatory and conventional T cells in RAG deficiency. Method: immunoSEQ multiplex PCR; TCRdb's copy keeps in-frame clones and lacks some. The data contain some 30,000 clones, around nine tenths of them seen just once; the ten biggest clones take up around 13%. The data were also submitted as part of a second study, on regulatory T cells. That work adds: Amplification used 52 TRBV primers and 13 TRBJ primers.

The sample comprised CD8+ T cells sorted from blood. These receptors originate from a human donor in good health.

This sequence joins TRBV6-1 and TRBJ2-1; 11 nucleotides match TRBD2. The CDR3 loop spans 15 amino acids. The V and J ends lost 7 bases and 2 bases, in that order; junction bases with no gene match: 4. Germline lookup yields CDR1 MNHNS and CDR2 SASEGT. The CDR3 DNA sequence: TGTGCCAGCACGGCGACTAGCGGGGCCTACAATGAGCAGTTCTTC. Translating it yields CASTATSGAYNEQFF.

The DNA for the CDR3 is TGTGCCAGCAGCTGGACTAGCGGGAGCTACGAGCAGTACTTC. The encoded protein is CASSWTSGSYEQYF. The chain has TRBV7-9 and TRBJ2-7, with 13 nucleotides matching TRBD2. Germline CDR1 SEHNR, CDR2 FQNEAQ (reference sequence). With V trimmed by 4 bases and J by 3 bases, 0 bases remained unmatched. The CDR3 totals 14 residues.

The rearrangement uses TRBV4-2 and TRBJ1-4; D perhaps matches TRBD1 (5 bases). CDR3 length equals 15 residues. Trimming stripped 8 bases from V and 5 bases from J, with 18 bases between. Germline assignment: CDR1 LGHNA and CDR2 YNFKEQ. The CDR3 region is CASGQGGAPNEKLFF. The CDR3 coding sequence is TGTGCCAGCGGTCAGGGAGGGGCCCCGAATGAAAAACTGTTTTTT.